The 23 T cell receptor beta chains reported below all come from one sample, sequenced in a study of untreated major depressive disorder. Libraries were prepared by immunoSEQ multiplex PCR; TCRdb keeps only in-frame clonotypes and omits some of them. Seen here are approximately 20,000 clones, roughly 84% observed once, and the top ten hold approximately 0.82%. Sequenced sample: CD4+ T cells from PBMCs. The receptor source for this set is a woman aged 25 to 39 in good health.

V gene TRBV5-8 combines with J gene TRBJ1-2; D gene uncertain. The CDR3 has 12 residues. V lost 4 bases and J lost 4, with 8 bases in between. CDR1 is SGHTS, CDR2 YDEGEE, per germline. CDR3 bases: TGTGCCAGCAGCCCGGGAGTCTATGGCTACACCTTC. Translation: CASSPGVYGYTF.

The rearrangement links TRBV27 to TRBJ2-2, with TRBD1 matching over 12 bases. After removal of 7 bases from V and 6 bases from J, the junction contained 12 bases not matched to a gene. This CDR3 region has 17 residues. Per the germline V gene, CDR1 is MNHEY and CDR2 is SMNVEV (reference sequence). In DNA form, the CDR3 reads TGTGCCAGCAAACCGCCGGGACAGGGGGCGACGGCCGGGGAGCTGTTTTTT. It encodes CASKPPGQGATAGELFF.

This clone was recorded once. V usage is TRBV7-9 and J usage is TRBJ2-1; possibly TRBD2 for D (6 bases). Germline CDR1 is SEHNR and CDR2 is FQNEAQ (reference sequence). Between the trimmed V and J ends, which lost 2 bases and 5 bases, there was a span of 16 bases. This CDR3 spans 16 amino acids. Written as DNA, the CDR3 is TGTGCCAGCAGCTTACCACAACTGCGGGGCGACAATGAGCAGTTCTTC. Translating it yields CASSLPQLRGDNEQFF.

CDR3 residues: CASSAVTTRDIETQYF. CDR3 bases: TGTGCCAGCAGCGCCGTAACGACTAGGGATATAGAGACCCAGTACTTC. The chain has TRBV5-6 and TRBJ2-5; the D gene is possibly TRBD2 (6 bases). From germline, CDR1 is SGHDT and CDR2 YYEEEE. Trimming shortened V by 4 bases and J by 4 bases, and 20 bases separated the two germline ends. The CDR3 runs 16 residues.

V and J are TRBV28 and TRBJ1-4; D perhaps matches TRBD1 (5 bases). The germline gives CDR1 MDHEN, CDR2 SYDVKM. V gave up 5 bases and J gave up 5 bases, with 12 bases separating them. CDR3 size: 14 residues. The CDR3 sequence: CASSQGPKNEKLFF. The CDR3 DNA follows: TGTGCCAGCAGTCAGGGACCCAAGAATGAAAAACTGTTTTTT. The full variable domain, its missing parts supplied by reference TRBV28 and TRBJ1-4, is DVKVTQSSRYLVKRTGEKVFLECVQDMDHENMFWYRQDPGLGLRLIYFSYDVKMKEKGDIPEGYSVSREKKERFSLILESASTNQTSMYLCASSQGPKNEKLFFGSGTQLSVL.

The DNA of the CDR3 is TGTGCCAGCCGGCGTCTTATTGGAAATGAGCAGTTCTTC. Its translation is CASRRLIGNEQFF. J is TRBJ2-1 and V is TRBV6-5; D is unresolved. The V end was cut by 8 bases, the J end by 7 bases, with 15 bases between. The CDR3 spans 13 residues. Germline CDR1 reads MNHEY; CDR2 reads SVGAGI.

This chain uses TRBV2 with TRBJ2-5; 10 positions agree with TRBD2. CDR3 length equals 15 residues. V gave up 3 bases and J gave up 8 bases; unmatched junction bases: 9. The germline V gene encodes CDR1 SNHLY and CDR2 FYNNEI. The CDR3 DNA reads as TGTGCCAGCAGTGATACCGGGACTAGCGTTTTAACCCAGTACTTC. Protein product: CASSDTGTSVLTQYF.

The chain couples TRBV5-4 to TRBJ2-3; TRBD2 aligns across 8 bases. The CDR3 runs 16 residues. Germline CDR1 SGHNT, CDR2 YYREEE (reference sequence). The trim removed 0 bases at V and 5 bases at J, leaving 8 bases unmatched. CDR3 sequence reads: CASSLGGGGPRDTQYF. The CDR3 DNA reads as TGTGCCAGCAGCTTGGGCGGCGGGGGGCCGAGAGATACGCAGTATTTT.

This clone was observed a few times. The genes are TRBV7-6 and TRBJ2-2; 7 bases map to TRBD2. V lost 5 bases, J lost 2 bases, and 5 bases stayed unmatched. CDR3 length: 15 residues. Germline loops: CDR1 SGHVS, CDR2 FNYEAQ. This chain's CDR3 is CASSQLATNTGELFF. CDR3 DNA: TGTGCCAGCAGCCAACTAGCGACTAACACCGGGGAGCTGTTTTTT.

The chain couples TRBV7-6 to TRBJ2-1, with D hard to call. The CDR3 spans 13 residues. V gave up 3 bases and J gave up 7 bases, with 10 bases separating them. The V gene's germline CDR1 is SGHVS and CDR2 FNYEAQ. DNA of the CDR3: TGTGCCAGCAGCTTCCGACGGACGAATGAGCAGTTCTTC. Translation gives CASSFRRTNEQFF.

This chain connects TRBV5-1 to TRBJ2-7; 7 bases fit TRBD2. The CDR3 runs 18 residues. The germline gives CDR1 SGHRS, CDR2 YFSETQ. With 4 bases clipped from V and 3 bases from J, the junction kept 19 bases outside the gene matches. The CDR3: CASSTMGRTSPILYEQYF. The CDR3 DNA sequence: TGCGCCAGCAGCACGATGGGTAGGACTAGTCCTATACTCTACGAGCAGTACTTC.

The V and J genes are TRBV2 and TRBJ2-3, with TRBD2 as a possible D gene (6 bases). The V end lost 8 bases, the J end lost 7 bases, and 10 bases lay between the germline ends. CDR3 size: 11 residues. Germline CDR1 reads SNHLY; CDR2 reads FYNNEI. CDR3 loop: CASGGIHTQYF. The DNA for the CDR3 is TGTGCCAGCGGGGGGATTCATACGCAGTATTTT.

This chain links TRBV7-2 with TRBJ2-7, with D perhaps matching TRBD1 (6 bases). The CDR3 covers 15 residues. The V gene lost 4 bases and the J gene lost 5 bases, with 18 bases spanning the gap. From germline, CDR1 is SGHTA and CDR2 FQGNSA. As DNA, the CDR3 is TGTGCCAGCAGCTCCAGTAGGCAGGGGTGGAACGAGCAGTACTTC. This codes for CASSSSRQGWNEQYF. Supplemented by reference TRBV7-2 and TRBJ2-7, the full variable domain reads GAGVSQSPSNKVTEKGKDVELRCDPISGHTALYWYRQSLGQGLEFLIYFQGNSAPDKSGLPSDRFSAERTGGSVSTLTIQRTQQEDSAVYLCASSSSRQGWNEQYFGPGTRLTVT.

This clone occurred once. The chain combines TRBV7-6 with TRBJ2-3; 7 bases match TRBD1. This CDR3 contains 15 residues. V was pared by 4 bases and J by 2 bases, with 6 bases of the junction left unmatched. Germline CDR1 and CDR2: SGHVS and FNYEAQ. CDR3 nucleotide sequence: TGTGCCAGCAGCTCCCCGGGACAGAACACAGATACGCAGTATTTT. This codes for CASSSPGQNTDTQYF.

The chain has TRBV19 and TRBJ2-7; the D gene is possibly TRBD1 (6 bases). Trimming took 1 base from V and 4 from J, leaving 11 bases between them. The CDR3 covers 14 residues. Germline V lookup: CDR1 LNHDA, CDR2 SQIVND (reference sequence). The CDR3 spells CASSIAGETYEQYF. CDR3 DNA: TGTGCCAGTAGTATAGCAGGGGAAACATACGAGCAGTACTTC. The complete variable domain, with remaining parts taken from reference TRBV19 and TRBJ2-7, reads DGGITQSPKYLFRKEGQNVTLSCEQNLNHDAMYWYRQDPGQGLRLIYYSQIVNDFQKGDIAEGYSVSREKKESFPLTVTSAQKNPTAFYLCASSIAGETYEQYFGPGTRLTVT.

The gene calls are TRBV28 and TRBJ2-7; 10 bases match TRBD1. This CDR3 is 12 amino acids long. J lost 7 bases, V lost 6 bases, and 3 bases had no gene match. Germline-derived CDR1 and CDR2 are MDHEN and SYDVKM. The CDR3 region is CASRQGQGEQYF. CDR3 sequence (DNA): TGTGCCAGCAGACAGGGACAGGGGGAGCAGTACTTC.

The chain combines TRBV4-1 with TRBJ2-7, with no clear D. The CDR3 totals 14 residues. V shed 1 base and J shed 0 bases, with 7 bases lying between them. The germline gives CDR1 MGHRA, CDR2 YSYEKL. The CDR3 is CASSQGTFSYEQYF. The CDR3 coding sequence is TGCGCCAGCAGCCAAGGTACCTTCTCCTACGAGCAGTACTTC.

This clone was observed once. CDR3 sequence: CASSLGRDLRRDTQYF. CDR3 coding DNA: TGTGCCAGCAGCTTAGGTCGGGACCTGCGTCGTGATACGCAGTATTTT. The J gene is TRBJ2-3, the V gene TRBV7-2, with D perhaps assigned TRBD1 or TRBD2 (5 bases each). The CDR3 covers 16 residues. The germline V gene has CDR1 SGHTA and CDR2 FQGNSA. Trimming cost V 1 base and J 6 bases, with 17 bases left between them.

The chain's CDR3 is CATSRGSGQSNSPLHF. CDR3 sequence (DNA): TGTGCCACCAGCAGAGGGTCCGGACAGAGCAATTCACCCCTCCACTTT. This chain joins TRBV15 and TRBJ1-6, with a possible D match to TRBD1 (6 bases). Germline-derived CDR1 and CDR2 are LNHNV and YYDKDF (reference sequence). Trimming stripped 1 base from V and 7 bases from J, with 14 bases between. This CDR3 has 16 amino acids.

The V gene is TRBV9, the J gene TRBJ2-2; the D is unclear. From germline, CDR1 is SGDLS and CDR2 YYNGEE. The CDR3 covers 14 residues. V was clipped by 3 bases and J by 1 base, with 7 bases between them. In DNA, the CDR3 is TGTGCCAGCAGCGCGCGACAGAACACCGGGGAGCTGTTTTTT. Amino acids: CASSARQNTGELFF. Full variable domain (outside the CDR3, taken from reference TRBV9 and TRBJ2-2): DSGVTQTPKHLITATGQRVTLRCSPRSGDLSVYWYQQSLDQGLQFLIQYYNGEERAKGNILERFSAQQFPDLHSELNLSSLELGDSALYFCASSARQNTGELFFGEGSRLTVL.

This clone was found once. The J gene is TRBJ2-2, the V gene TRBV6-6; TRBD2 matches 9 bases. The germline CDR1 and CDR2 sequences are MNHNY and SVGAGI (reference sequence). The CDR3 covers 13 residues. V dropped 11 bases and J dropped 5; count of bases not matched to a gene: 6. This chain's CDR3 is CAGRTSVTGELFF. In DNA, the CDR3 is TGTGCCGGGCGGACTAGCGTGACCGGGGAGCTGTTTTTT.

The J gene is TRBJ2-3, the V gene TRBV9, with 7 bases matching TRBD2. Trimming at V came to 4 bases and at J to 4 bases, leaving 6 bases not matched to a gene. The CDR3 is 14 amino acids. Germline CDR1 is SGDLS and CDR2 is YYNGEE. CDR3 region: CASSPRGSADTQYF. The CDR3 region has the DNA TGTGCCAGCAGCCCTCGCGGGAGCGCAGATACGCAGTATTTT.

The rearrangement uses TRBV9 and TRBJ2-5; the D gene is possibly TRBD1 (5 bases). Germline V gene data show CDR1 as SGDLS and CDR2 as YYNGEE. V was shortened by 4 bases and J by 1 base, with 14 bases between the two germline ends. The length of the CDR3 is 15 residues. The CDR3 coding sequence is TGTGCCAGCAGCAAATTTACAGGAACCCAAGAGACCCAGTACTTC. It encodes CASSKFTGTQETQYF.